The subject of this entry is one T cell receptor (beta chain). This sample stems from a study of blood T cell repertoires in COVID-19. This CDR3 contains 15 residues. Losses at the gene ends were 3 bases for V and 2 bases for J; bases not matched to a gene: 5. Germline CDR1 SEHNR, CDR2 FQNEAQ (reference sequence). Profiled with immunoSEQ multiplex PCR; TCRdb holds only in-frame clones, not every one. Altogether over 120,000 clones are present, around 72% being singletons, with the ten largest covering 1.9%. The TCR was taken from an older woman with acute or convalescent COVID-19. Sequencing was carried out using peripheral blood. The chain couples TRBV7-9 to TRBJ2-3; 7 bases fit TRBD1. The CDR3 DNA is TGTGCCAGCAGCTTCGGGGACAGCTCCACAGATACGCAGTATTTT. This translates into CASSFGDSSTDTQYF.